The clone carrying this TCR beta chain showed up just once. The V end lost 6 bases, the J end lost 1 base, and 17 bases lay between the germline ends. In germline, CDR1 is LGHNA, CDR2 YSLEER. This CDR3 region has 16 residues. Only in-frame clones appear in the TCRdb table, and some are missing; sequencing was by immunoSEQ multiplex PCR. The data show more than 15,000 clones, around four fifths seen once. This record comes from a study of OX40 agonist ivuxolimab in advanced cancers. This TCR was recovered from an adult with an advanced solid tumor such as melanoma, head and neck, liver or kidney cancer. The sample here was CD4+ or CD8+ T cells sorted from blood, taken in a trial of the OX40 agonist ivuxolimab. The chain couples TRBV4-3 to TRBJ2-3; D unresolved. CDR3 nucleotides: TGCGCCAGCAGTCCCCGGGCCGCACGGGGCACAGATACGCAGTATTTT. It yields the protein CASSPRAARGTDTQYF.